This TCR beta chain emerged from a study of blood T cell repertoires in COVID-19. Study-wide background: T cells, B-cell-depleted T cells, or PBMCs supplied cDNA or gDNA.

TCRdb keeps only in-frame clones here, not all; method: immunoSEQ multiplex PCR. Of 180,000 or so clones listed, 70% to 90% were seen once; the top ten hold roughly 2.9%. The sample consisted of peripheral blood. This receptor was obtained from a woman in her 30s with active or convalescent COVID-19.

CDR3 in amino acids: CASSQDRASGTTYEQYF. Written as DNA, the CDR3 is TGTGCCAGCAGCCAAGATCGGGCTAGCGGGACTACCTACGAGCAGTACTTC. This chain connects TRBV4-2 to TRBJ2-7, with TRBD2 matching 9 bases. This CDR3 spans 17 amino acids. Per germline, CDR1 LGHNA and CDR2 YNFKEQ. J gave up 2 bases and V 0 bases, and 8 bases lay outside the gene matches.